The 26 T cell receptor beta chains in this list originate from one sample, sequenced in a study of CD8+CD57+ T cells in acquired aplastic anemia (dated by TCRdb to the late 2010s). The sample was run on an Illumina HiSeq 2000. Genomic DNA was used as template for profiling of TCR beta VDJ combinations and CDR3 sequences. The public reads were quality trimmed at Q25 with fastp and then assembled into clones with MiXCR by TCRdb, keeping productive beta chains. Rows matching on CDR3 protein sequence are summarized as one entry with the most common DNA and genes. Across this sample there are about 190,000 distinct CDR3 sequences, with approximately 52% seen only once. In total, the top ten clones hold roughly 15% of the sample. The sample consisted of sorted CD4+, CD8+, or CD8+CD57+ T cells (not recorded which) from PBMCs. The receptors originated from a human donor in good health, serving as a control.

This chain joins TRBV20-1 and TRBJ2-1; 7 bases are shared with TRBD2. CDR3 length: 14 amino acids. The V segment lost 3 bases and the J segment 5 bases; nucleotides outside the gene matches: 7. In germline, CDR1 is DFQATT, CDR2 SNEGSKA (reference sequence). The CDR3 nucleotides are TGCAGTGCTAGGAAAGCGGGGAGAAACAATGAGCAGTTCTTC. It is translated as CSARKAGRNNEQFF.

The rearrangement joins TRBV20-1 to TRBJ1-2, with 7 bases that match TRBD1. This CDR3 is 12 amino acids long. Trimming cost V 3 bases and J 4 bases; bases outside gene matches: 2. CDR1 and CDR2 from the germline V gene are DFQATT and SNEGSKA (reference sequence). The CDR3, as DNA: TGCAGTGCTAGTAGGGACAGCTATGGCTACACCTTC. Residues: CSASRDSYGYTF.

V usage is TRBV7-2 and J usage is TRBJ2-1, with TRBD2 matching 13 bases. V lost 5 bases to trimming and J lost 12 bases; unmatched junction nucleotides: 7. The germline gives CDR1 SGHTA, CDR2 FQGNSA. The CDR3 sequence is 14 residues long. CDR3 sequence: CASSEGLAGELQFF. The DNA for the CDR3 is TGTGCCAGCAGCGAAGGACTAGCGGGGGAGTTGCAGTTCTTC.

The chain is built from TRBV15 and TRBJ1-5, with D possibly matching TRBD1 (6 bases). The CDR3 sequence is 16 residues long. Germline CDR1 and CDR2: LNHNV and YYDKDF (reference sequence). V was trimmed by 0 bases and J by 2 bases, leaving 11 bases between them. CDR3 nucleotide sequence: TGTGCCACCAGCAGAGATCCACAGGGAGGCAATCAGCCCCAGCATTTT. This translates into CATSRDPQGGNQPQHF.

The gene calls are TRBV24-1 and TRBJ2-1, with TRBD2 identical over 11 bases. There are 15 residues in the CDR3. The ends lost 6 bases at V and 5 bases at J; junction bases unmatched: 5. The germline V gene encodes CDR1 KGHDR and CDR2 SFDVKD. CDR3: CATSLTSGENNEQFF. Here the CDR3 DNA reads TGTGCCACCAGTTTGACTAGCGGGGAGAACAATGAGCAGTTCTTC.

In DNA, the CDR3 is TGCAGTGCCGGGGACTACGTTGTCGAGACCCAGTACTTC. Its translation: CSAGDYVVETQYF. The V and J genes are TRBV20-1 and TRBJ2-5; 7 nucleotides align to TRBD2. From germline, CDR1 is DFQATT and CDR2 SNEGSKA (reference sequence). The length of the CDR3 is 13 residues. J gave up 5 bases and V 6 bases, and 9 bases lay outside the gene matches.

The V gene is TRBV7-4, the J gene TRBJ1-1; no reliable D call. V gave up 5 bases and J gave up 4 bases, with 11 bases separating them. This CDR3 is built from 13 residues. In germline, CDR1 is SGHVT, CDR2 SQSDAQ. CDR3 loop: CASSPRGSTEAFF. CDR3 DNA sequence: TGTGCCAGCAGCCCCCGCGGGTCCACTGAAGCTTTCTTT.

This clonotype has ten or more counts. The CDR3 coding sequence is TGTGCCAGCAGCTTAAGGGCTGGGGGGCATGCAGATACGCAGTATTTT. Protein sequence: CASSLRAGGHADTQYF. This rearrangement joins TRBV7-8 to TRBJ2-3, with D possibly being TRBD1 or TRBD2 (6 bases each). The CDR3 is 16 amino acids. Trimming removed 2 bases at V and 4 bases at J, with 16 bases between. Germline CDR1 and CDR2: SGHVS and FQNEAQ.

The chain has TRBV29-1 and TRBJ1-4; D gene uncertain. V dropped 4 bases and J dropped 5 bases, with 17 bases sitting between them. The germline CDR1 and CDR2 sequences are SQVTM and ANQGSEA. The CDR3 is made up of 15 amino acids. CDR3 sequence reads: CSVVISAGSNEKLFF. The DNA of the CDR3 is TGCAGCGTTGTCATCAGCGCGGGGTCAAATGAAAAACTGTTTTTT. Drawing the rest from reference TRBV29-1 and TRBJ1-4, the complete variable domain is SAVISQKPSRDICQRGTSLTIQCQVDSQVTMMFWYRQQPGQSLTLIATANQGSEATYESGFVIDKFPISRPNLTFSTLTVSNMSPEDSSIYLCSVVISAGSNEKLFFGSGTQLSVL.

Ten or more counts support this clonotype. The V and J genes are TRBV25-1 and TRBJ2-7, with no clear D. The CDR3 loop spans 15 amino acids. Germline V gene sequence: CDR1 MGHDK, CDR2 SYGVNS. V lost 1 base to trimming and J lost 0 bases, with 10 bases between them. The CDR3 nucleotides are TGTGCCAGCAGTGAATCGGTGAAGGACTCCTACGAGCAGTACTTC. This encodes CASSESVKDSYEQYF.

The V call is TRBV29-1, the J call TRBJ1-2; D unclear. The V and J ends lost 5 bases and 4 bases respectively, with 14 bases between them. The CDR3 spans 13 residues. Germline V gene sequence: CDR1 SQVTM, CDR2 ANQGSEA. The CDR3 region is CSVRTQTGYGYTF. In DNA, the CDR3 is TGCAGCGTTCGTACCCAAACGGGCTATGGCTACACCTTC. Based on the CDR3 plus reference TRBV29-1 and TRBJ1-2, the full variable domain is SAVISQKPSRDICQRGTSLTIQCQVDSQVTMMFWYRQQPGQSLTLIATANQGSEATYESGFVIDKFPISRPNLTFSTLTVSNMSPEDSSIYLCSVRTQTGYGYTFGSGTRLTVV.

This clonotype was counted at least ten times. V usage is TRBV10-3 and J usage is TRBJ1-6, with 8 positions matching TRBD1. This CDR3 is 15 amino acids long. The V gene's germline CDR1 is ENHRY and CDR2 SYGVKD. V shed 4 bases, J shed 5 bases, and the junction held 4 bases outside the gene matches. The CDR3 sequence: CAISATGGHNSPLHF. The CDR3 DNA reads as TGTGCCATCAGTGCTACAGGGGGACATAATTCACCCCTCCACTTT.

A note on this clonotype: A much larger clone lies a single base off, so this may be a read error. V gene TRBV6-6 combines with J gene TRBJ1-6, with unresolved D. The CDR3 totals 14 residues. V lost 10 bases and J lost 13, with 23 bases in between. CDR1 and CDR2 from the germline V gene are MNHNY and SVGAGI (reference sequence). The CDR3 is CANSPEGIWAPLHF. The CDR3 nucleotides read TGTGCCAACAGCCCGGAGGGTATCTGGGCGCCCCTCCACTTT.

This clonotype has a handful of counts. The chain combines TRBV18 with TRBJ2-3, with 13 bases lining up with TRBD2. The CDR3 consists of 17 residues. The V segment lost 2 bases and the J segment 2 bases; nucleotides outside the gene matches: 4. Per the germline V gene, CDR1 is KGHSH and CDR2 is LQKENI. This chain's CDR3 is CASSPTGLAGVTDTQYF. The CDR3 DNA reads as TGTGCCAGCTCACCAACCGGACTAGCGGGGGTCACAGATACGCAGTATTTT. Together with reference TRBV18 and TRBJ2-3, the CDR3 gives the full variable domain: NAGVMQNPRHLVRRRGQEARLRCSPMKGHSHVYWYRQLPEEGLKFMVYLQKENIIDESGMPKERFSAEFPKEGPSILRIQQVVRGDSAAYFCASSPTGLAGVTDTQYFGPGTRLTVL.

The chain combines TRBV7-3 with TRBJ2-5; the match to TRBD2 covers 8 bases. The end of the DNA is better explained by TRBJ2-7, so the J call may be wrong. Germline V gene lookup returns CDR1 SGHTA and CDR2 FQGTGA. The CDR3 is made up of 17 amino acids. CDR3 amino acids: CASSPPGGGSGSYEQYF. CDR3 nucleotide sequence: TGTGCCAGCAGCCCACCTGGCGGCGGGAGCGGGAGTTACGAGCAGTACTTC.

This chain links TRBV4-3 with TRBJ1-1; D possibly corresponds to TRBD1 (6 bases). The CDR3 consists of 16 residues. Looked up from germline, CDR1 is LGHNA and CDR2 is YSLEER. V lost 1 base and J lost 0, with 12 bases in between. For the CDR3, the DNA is TGCGCCAGCAGCCAAGGGACAGCAACCCTGAACACTGAAGCTTTCTTT. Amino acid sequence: CASSQGTATLNTEAFF.

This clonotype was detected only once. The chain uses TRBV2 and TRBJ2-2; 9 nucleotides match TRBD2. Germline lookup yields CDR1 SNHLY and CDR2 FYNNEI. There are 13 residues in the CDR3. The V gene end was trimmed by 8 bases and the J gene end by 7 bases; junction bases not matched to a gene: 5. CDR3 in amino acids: CASSREGSGELFF. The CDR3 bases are TGTGCCAGCTCGCGGGAGGGTAGCGGGGAGCTGTTTTTT.

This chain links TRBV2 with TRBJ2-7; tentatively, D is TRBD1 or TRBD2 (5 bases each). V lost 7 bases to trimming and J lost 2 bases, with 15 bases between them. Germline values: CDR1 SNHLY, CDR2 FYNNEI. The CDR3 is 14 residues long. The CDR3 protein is CASMRRDGTYEQYF. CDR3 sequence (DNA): TGTGCCAGCATGAGACGGGACGGAACCTACGAGCAGTACTTC.

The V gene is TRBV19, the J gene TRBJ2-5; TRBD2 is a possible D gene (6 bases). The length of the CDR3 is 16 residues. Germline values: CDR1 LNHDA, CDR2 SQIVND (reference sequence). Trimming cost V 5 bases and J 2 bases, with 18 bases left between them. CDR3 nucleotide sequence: TGTGCCAGTAGTTCCTTATGGGGGGACGATCAAGAGACCCAGTACTTC. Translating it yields CASSSLWGDDQETQYF.

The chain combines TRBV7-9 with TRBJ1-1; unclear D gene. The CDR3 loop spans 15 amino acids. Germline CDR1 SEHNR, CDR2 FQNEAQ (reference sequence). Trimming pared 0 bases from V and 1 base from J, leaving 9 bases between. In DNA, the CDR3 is TGTGCCAGCAGCTTAGCGCGGGCTTCGAACACTGAAGCTTTCTTT. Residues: CASSLARASNTEAFF.

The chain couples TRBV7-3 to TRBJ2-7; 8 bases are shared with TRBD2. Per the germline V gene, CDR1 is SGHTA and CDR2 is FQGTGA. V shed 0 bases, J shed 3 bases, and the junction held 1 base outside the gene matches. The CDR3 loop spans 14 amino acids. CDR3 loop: CASSLTSGDYEQYF. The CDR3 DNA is TGTGCCAGCAGCTTAACTAGCGGGGACTACGAGCAGTACTTC.

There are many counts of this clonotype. CDR3 coding DNA: TGTGCCAGTAGTAAAGACGGGGGCTCTGGGGCCAACGTCCTGACTTTC. Protein sequence: CASSKDGGSGANVLTF. The chain couples TRBV19 to TRBJ2-6, with D maybe TRBD2 (6 bases). Germline CDR1 is LNHDA and CDR2 is SQIVND (reference sequence). The CDR3 is 16 residues long. V shed 4 bases and J shed 0 bases, with 10 bases lying between them.

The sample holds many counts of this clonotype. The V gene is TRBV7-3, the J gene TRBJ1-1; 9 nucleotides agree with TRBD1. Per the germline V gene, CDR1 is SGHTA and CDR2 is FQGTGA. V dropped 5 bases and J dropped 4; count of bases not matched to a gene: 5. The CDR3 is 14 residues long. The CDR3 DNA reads TGTGCCAGCAGCAAAGGGACAGGGTCCACTGAAGCTTTCTTT. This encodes CASSKGTGSTEAFF. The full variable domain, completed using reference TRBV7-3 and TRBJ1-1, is GAGVSQTPSNKVTEKGKYVELRCDPISGHTALYWYRQSLGQGPEFLIYFQGTGAADDSGLPNDRFFAVRPEGSVSTLKIQRTERGDSAVYLCASSKGTGSTEAFFGQGTRLTVV.

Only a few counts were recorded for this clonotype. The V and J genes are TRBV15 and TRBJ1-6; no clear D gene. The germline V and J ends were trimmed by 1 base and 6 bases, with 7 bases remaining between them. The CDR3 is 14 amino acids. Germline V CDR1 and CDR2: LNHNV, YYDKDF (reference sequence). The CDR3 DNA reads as TGTGCCACCAGCAGAGCCGGGAGTAATTCACCCCTCCACTTT. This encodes CATSRAGSNSPLHF.

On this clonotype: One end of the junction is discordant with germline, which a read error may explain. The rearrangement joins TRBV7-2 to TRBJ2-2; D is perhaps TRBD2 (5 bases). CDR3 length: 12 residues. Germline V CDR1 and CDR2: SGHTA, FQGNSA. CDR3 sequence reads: CASTPVPGEQFF. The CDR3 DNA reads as TGTGCCAGCACCCCGGTACCCGGGGAGCAGTTTTTT.

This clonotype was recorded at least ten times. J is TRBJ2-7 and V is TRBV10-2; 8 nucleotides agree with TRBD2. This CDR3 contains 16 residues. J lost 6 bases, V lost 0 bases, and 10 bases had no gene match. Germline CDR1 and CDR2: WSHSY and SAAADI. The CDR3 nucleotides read TGCGCCAGCAGTGAGTCTGGGCGGGGGGCGACCCGCGAGCAGTACTTC. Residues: CASSESGRGATREQYF.